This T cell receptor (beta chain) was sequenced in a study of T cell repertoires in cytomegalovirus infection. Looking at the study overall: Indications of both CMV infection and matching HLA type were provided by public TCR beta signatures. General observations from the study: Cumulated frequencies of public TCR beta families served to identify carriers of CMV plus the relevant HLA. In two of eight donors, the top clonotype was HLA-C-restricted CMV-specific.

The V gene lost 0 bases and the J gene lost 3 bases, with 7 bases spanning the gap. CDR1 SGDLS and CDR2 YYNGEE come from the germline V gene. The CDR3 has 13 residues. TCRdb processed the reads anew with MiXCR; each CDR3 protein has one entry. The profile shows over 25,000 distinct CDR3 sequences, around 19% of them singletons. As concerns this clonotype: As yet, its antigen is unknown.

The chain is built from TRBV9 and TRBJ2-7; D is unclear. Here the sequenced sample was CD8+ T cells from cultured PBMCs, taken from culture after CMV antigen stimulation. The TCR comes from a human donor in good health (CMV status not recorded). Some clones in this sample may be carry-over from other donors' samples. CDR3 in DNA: TGTGCCAGCAGCGTAGATAGCAACTACGAGCAGTACTTC. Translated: CASSVDSNYEQYF.